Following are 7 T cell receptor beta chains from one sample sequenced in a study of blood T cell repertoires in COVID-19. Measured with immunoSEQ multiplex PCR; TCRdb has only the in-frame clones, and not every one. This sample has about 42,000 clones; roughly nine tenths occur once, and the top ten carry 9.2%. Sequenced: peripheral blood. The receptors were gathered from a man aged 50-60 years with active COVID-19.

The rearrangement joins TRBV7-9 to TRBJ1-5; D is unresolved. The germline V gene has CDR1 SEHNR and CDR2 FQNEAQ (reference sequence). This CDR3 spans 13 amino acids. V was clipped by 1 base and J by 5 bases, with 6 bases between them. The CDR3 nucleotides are TGTGCCAGCAGCTTAGGTCAGTATCAGCCCCAGCATTTT. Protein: CASSLGQYQPQHF.

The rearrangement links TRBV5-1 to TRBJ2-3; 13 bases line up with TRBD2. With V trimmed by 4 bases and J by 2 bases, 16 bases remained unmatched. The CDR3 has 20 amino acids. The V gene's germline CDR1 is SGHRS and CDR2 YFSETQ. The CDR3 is CASSIRTSGSLRAPTDTQYF. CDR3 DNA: TGCGCCAGCAGCATACGGACTAGCGGGAGTCTTAGGGCCCCCACAGATACGCAGTATTTT.

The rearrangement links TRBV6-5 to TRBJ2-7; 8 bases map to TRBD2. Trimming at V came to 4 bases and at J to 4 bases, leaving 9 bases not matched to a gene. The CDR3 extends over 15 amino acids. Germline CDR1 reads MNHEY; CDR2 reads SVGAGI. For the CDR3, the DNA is TGTGCCAGCAGTTCCCCGGGAGGGTTAATTTACGAGCAGTACTTC. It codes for CASSSPGGLIYEQYF.

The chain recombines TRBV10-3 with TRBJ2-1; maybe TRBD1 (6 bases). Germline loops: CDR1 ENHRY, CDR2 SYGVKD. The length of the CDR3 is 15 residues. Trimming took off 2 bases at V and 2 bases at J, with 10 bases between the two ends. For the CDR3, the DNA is TGTGCCATCAGTGAGGGGCAGGGGCCCTACAATGAGCAGTTCTTC. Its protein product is CAISEGQGPYNEQFF.

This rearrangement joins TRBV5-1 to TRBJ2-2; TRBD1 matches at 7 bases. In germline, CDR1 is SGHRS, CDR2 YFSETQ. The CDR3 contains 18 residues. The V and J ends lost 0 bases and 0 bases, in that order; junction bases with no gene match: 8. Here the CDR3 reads CASSLGQGYYANTGELFF. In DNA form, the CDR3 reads TGCGCCAGCAGCTTGGGACAGGGTTATTACGCGAACACCGGGGAGCTGTTTTTT.

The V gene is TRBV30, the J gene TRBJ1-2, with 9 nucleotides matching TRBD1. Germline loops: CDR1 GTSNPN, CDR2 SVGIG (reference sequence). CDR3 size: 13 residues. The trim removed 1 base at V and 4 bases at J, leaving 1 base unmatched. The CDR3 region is CAWSATGGYGYTF. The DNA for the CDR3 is TGTGCCTGGAGTGCGACAGGGGGCTATGGCTACACCTTC.

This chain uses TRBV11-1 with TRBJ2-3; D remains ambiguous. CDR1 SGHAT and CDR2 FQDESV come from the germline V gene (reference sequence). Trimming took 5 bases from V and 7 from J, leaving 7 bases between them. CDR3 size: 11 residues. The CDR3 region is CASSIQNTQYF. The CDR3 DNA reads TGTGCCAGCAGCATCCAAAATACGCAGTATTTT.